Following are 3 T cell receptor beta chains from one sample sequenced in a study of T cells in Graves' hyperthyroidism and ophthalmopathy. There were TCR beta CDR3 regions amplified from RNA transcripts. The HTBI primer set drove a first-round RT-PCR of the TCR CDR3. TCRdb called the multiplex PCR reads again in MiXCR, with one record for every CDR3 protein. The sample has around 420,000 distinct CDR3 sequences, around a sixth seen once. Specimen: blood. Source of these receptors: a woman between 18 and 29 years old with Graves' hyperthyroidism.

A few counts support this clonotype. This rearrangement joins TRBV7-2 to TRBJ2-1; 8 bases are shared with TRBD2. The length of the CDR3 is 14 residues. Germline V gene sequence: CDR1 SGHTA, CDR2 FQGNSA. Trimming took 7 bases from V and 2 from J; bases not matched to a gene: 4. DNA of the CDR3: TGTGCCAGCAACGGGGGGGCCACCTACAATGAGCAGTTCTTC. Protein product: CASNGGATYNEQFF.

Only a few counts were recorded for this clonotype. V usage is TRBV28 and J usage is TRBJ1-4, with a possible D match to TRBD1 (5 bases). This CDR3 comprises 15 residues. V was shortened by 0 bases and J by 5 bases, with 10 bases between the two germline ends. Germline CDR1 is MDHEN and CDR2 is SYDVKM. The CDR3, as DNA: TGTGCCAGCAGTTTATGGGGGCGCCCCAATGAAAAACTGTTTTTT. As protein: CASSLWGRPNEKLFF.

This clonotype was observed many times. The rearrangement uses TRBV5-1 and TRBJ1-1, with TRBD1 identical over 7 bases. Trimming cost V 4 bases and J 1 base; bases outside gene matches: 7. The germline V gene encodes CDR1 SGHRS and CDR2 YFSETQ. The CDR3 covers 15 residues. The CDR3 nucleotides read TGCGCCAGCAGCCTTACGGGACAGCCGAACACTGAAGCTTTCTTT. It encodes CASSLTGQPNTEAFF.